This entry is about one T cell receptor beta chain. The antigen is undetermined. A much larger clone differs by one base, so this may be a read error. These data belong to a study of T cell repertoires in cytomegalovirus infection. Across the whole study: Public signatures in TCR beta pointed to CMV infection and matching HLA type. Regarding the study as a whole: Cumulative public TCR beta family frequency identified carriers of CMV plus the relevant HLA.

MiXCR was run by TCRdb on the reads, yielding one entry per CDR3 protein. Among hundreds of thousands of distinct CDR3 sequences listed, roughly 35% were seen once. The clonotype was recovered from a human donor in good health (CMV status not recorded). Some clones in this sample may be carry-over from other donors' samples. The sample comprised PBMCs.

The CDR3 loop is CASSGRGLAGSADTKYF. CDR3 DNA sequence: TGTGCCAGCAGCGGGAGGGGACTAGCGGGGTCCGCAGATACGAAGTATTTT. The chain has TRBV7-6 and TRBJ2-3; TRBD2 matches 13 bases. CDR1 and CDR2 (germline): SGHVS, FNYEAQ. CDR3 length: 17 amino acids.